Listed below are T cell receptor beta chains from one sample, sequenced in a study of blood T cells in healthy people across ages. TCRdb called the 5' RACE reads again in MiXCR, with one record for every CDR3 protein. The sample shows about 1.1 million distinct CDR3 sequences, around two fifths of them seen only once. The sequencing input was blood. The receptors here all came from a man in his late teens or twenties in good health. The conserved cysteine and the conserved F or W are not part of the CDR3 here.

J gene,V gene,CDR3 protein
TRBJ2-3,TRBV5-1,ASSPNSGLTDTQY
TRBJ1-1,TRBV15,ATVKDTEAF
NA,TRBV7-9,ASSLALDIQETQF
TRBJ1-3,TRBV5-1,ASSLSGQGDGNTIY
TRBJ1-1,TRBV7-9,ASSSYRGPDTEAF
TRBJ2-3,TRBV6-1,ASSPPGGSGGRTDTQY
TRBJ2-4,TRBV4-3,ASSQDLGGRNIQY
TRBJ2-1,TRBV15,ATSRGGLAGGSYNEQF
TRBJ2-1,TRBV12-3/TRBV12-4,ASSLVGTSSYNEQF
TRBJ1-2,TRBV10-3,AISGEPYYGYT
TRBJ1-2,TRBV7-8,ASSWGDGGAQHYGYT
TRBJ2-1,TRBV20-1,SATRGGGRNEQF
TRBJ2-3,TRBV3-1,ASSPTAPDTQY
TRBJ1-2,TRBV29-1,SVEGGSVQGYT
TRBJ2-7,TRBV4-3,ASSPRGLGYEQY
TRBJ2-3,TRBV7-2,ASSLGKGPDTQY
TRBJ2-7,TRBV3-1,ASSQDLSKGYEQY
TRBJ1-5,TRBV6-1,ASSEGVGQLKH
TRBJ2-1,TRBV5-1,ASSLAVVSSSYNEQF
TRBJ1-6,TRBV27,VSSPRWEDSSYNSPLH
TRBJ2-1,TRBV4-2,ASSPNMNEQF
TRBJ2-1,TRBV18,ASPLIALGADNEQF
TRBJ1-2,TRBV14,TSSQKSTGNGYT
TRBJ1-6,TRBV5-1,ASSPGTATGSPLH
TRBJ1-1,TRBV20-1,SAVQEGDTEAF
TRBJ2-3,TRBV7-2,ASSLNRGSTDTQY
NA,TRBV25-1,ASSERVVDRETQY
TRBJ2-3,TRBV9,ASSVAGGGTDTQY
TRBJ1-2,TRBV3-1,ASSPETITYGYT
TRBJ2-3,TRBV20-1,SASLQGRGDTQY
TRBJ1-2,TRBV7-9,ASSLVGAGRTNYGYT
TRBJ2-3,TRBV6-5,ASSYPGTGPGTQY
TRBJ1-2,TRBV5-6,ASSLVVGPGIYGYT
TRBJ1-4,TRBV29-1,SVEEGEKLF
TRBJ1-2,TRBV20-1,SARPPGPFYGYT
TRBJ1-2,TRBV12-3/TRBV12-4,ASSLTGKDHGYT
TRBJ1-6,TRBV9,ASSEGPRNDSPLH
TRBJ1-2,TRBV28,AIRRTGSYGYT
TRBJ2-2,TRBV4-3,ASSNRLTSVVTGELF
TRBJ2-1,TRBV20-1,SARDRGKYNEQF
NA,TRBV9,ASSATSGKETQY
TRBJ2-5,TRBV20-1,SARDRPATQY
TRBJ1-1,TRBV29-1,SVGRIGGTEAF
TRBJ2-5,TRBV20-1,SVIAGIQETQY
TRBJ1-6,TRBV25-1,ASSESIIDYNSPPH
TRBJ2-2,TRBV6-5,ASSRTGYANTGELF
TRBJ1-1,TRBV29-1,SAQNGDTEAF
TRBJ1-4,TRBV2,ASRGSDEKLF
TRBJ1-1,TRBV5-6,ASSLRGASLNTEAF
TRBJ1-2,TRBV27,ASRPERGHYGYT
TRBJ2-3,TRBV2,ASSGQGGVDTQY
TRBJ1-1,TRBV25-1,ASRDQWERMSTEAF
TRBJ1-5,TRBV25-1,ASSAGYYQPQH
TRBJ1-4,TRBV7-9,ASSLGTGGANNEKLF
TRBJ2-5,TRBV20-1,SARDRTPDWETQY